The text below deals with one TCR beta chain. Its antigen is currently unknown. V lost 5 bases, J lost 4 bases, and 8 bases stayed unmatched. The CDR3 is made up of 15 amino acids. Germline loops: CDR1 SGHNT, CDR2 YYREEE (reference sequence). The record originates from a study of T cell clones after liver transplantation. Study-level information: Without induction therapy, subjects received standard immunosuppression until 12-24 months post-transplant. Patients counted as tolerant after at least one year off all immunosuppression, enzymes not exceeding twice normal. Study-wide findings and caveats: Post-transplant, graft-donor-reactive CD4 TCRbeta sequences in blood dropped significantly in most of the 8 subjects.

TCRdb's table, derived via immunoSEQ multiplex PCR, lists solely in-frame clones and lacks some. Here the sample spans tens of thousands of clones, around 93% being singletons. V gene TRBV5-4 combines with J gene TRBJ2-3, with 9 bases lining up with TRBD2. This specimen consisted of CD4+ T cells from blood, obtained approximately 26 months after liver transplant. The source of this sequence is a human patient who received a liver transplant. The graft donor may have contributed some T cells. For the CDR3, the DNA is TGTGCCAGCAGTCTTAGCGGGAGAGACGCAGATACGCAGTATTTT. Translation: CASSLSGRDADTQYF.